The sequence of this TCR beta chain was determined in a study of glioma-infiltrating T cells. Germline V gene data show CDR1 as SGHNT and CDR2 as YYREEE (reference sequence). The CDR3 totals 16 residues. The junction had 7 bases not matched to a gene; V was cut back by 3 bases and J by 0 bases. Points from the study as a whole: CDR3 overlap between tissue and blood was very small. Above-expected tissue-blood divergence occurred in all gliomas, most in low-grade ones.

This clonotype was counted between two and nine times. Its antigen is unknown. Amplification of TCR alpha and beta CDR3 regions from RNA used iRepertoire nested multiplex PCR. One-step reverse transcription and amplification started from approximately 100-400 ng of tissue mRNA or PBMC total RNA. TCRdb independently ran MiXCR on the multiplex PCR reads; one entry per CDR3 protein. The table records roughly 100,000 distinct CDR3 sequences, under 30% of them present only once. Sequencing input: glioma tissue, nonneoplastic brain tissue, or PBMCs (not recorded which). The TCR originated in a human donor with low-grade glioma or glioblastoma, undergoing nonglioma brain surgery, or in good health (not recorded which). V usage is TRBV5-4 and J usage is TRBJ1-1, with TRBD1 matching over 8 bases. CDR3 residues: CASSSSYRGMNTEAFF. As DNA, the CDR3 is TGTGCCAGCAGCTCAAGTTACAGGGGGATGAACACTGAAGCTTTCTTT.